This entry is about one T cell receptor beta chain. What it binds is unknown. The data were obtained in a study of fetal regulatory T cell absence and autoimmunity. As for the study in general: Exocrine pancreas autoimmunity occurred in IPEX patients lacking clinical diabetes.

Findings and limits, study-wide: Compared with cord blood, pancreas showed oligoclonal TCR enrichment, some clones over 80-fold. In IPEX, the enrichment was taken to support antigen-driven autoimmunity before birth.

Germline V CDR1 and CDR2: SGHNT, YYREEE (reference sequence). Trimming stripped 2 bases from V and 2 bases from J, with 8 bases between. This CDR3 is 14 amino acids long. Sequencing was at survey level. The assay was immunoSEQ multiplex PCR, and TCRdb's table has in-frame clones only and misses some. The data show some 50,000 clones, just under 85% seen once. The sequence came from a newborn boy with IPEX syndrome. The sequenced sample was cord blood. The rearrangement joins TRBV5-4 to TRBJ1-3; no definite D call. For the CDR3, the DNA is TGTGCCAGCAGCTTCAGCGGGGCTGGAAACACCATATATTTT. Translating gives CASSFSGAGNTIYF.